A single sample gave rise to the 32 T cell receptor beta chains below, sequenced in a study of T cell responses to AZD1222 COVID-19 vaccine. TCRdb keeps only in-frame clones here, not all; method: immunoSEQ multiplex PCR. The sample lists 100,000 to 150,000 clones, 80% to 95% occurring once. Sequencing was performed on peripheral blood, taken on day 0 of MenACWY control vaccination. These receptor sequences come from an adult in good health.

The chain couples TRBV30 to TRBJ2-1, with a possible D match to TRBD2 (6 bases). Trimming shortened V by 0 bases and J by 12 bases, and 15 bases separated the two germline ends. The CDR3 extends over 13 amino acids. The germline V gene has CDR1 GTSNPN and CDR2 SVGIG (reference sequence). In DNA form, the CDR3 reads TGTGCCTGGAGTGTACGTGCGGGGATGGGGCAGTTCTTC. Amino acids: CAWSVRAGMGQFF.

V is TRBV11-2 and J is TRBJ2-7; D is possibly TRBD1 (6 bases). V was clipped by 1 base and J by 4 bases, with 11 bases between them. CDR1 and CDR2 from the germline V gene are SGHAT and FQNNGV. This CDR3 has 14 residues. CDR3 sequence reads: CASSLAGTLYEQYF. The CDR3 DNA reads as TGTGCCAGCAGCTTAGCAGGGACATTGTACGAGCAGTACTTC.

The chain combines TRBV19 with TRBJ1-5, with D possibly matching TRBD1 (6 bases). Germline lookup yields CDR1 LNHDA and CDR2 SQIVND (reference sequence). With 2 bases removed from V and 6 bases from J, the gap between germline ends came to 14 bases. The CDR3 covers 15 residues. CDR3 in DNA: TGTGCCAGTAGTATATTTGAGGGGGTACGTCAGCCCCAGCATTTT. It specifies CASSIFEGVRQPQHF.

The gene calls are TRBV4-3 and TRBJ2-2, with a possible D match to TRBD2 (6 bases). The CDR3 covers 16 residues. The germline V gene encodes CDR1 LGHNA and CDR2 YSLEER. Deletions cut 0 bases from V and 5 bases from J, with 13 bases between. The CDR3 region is CASSQDWRDLTGELFF. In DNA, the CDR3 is TGCGCCAGCAGCCAAGATTGGAGGGATCTTACCGGGGAGCTGTTTTTT.

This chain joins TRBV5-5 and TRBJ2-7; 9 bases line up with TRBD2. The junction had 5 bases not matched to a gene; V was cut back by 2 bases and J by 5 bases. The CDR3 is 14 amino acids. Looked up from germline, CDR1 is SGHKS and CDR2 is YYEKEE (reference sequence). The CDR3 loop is CASSLAGGGNEQYV. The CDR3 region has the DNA TGTGCCAGCAGCTTAGCGGGGGGAGGTAACGAGCAGTACGTC.

CDR3 bases: TGTGCCAGCAGTCTAACAGGGTCCTATGGCTACACCTTC. It encodes CASSLTGSYGYTF. The chain joins TRBV28 to TRBJ1-2; a possible D gene is TRBD1 (6 bases). The CDR3 is 13 residues long. Trimming left V 5 bases short and J 4 bases short, with 11 bases between. Per the germline V gene, CDR1 is MDHEN and CDR2 is SYDVKM.

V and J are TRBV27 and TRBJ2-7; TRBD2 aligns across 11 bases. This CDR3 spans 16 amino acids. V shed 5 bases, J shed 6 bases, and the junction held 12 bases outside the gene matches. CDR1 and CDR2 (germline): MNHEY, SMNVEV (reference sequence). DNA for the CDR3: TGTGCCAGCAGTCCCAGACTAGCGGGGAATTTGTTCGAGCAGTACGTC. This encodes CASSPRLAGNLFEQYV.

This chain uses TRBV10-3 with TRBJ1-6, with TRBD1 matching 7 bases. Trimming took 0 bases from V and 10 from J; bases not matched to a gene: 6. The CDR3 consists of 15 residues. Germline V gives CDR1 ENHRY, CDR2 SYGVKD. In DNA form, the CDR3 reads TGTGCCATCAGTGAGTCGGCAGGGGGGGTCTCACCCCTCCACTTT. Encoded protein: CAISESAGGVSPLHF.

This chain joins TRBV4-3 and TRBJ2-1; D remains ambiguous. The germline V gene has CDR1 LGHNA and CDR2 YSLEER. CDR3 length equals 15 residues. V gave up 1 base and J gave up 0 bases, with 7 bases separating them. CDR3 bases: TGCGCCAGCAGCCAAGGTCCAAGCTCCTACAATGAGCAGTTCTTC. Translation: CASSQGPSSYNEQFF.

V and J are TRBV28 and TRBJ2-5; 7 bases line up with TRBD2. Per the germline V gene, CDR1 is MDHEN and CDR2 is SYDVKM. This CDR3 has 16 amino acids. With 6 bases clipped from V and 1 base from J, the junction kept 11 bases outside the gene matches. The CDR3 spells CASSYVKRGLQETQYF. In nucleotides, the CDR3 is TGTGCCAGCAGCTACGTAAAGCGGGGCCTCCAAGAGACCCAGTACTTC.

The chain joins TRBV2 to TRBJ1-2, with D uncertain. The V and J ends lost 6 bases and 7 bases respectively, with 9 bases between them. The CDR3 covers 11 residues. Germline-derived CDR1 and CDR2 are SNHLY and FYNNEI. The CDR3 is CASRGVSGYTF. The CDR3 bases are TGTGCCAGCAGGGGTGTTTCTGGCTACACCTTC.

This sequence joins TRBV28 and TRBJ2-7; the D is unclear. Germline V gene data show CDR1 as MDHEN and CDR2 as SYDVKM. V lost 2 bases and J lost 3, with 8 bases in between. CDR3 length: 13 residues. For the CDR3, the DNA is TGTGCCAGCAGTTTAACACCGAACTACGAGCAGTACTTC. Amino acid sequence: CASSLTPNYEQYF.

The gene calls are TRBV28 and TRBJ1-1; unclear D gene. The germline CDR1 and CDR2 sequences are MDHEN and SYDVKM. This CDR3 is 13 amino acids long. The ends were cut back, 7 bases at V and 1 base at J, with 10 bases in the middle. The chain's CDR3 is CASTLPGNTEAFF. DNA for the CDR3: TGTGCCAGCACCTTACCAGGGAACACTGAAGCTTTCTTT.

The CDR3 loop is CSVDDGGGAKNIQYF. DNA of the CDR3: TGCAGCGTTGATGATGGCGGGGGAGCCAAAAACATTCAGTACTTC. This chain uses TRBV29-1 with TRBJ2-4, with 7 bases lining up with TRBD2. Per germline, CDR1 SQVTM and CDR2 ANQGSEA. V shed 3 bases, J shed 0 bases, and the junction held 5 bases outside the gene matches. The CDR3 is 15 residues long.

CDR3 DNA sequence: TGTGCCAGCAGTGAACTTTTGGGACAGGGGATAAGGGAGCTGTTTTTT. Amino acids: CASSELLGQGIRELFF. The genes are TRBV6-1 and TRBJ2-2; 10 bases are a match to TRBD1. The CDR3 consists of 16 residues. Looked up from germline, CDR1 is MNHNS and CDR2 is SASEGT. V lost 2 bases and J lost 9; bases outside the gene matches: 9.

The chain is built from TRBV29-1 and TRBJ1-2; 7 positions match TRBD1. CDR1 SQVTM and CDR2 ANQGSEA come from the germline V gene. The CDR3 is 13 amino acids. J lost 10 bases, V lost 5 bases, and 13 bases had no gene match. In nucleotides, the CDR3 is TGCAGCGTTCTCTGGGGCACAGGGGTCGACTACACCTTC. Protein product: CSVLWGTGVDYTF.

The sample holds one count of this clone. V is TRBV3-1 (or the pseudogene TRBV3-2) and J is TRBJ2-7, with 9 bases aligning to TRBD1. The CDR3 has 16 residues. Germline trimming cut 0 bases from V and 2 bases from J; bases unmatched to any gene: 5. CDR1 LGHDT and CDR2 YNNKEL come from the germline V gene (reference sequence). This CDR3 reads CASSQDMGQGAYEQYF. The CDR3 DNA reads TGTGCCAGCAGCCAAGATATGGGACAGGGAGCCTACGAGCAGTACTTC.

The CDR3 is CASSQGRQGAYTGELFF. DNA of the CDR3: TGCGCCAGCAGCCAAGGGAGGCAGGGGGCGTACACCGGGGAGCTGTTTTTT. The chain uses TRBV4-3 and TRBJ2-2; 8 bases are a match to TRBD1. CDR1 is LGHNA and CDR2 is YSLEER in the germline V gene. The CDR3 length is 17 residues. Trimming removed 1 base from V and 3 bases from J; junction bases left unmatched: 7.

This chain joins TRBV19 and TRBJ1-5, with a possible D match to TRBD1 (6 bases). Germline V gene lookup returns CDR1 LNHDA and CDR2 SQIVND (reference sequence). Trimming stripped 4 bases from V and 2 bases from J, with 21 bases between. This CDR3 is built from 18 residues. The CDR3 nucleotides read TGTGCCAGTAGTACGTCATCAGGGGCATTCGGGGGCAATCAGCCCCAGCATTTT. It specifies CASSTSSGAFGGNQPQHF.

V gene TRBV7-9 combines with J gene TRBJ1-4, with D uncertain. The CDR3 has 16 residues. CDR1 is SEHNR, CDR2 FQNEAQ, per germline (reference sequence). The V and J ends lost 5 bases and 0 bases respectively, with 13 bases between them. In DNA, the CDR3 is TGTGCCAGCAGCCTTTCTGACACTTCAACTAATGAAAAACTGTTTTTT. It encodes CASSLSDTSTNEKLFF.

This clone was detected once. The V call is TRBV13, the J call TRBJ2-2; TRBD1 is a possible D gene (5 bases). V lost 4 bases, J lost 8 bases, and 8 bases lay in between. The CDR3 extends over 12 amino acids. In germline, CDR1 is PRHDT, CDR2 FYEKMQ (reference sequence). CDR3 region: CASSSHRGELFF. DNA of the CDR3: TGTGCCAGCAGCTCACACAGGGGGGAGCTGTTTTTT.

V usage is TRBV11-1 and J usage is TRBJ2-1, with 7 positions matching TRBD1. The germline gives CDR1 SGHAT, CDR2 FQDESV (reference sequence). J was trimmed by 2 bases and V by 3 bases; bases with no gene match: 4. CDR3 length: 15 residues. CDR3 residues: CASSFTGETYNEQFF. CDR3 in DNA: TGTGCCAGCAGCTTTACAGGGGAGACCTACAATGAGCAGTTCTTC.

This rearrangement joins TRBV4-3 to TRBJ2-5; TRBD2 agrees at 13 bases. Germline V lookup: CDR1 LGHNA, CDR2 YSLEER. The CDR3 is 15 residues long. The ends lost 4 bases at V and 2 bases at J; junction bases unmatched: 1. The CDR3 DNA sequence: TGCGCCAGCAGCCTACTAGCGGGGGGGCAAGAGACCCAGTACTTC. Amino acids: CASSLLAGGQETQYF.

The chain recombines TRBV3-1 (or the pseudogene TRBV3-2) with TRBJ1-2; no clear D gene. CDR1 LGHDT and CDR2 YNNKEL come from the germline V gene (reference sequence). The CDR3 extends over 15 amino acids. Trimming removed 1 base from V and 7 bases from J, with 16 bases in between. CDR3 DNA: TGTGCCAGCAGCCAAGTTCGTGGAGGGCGGGGTGGCTACACCTTC. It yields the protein CASSQVRGGRGGYTF.

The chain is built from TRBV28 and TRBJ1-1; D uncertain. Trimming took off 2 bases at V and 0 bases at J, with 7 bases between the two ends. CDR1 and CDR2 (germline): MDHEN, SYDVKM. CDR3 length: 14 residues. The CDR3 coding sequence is TGTGCCAGCAGTTTAACTTCTTTGAACACTGAAGCTTTCTTT. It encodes CASSLTSLNTEAFF.

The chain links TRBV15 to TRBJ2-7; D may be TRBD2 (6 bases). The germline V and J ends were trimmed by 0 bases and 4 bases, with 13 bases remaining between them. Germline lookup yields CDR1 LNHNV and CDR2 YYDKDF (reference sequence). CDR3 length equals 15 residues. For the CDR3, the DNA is TGTGCCACCAGCAGAGATCGGGCGGGATGGTACGAGCAGTACTTC. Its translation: CATSRDRAGWYEQYF.

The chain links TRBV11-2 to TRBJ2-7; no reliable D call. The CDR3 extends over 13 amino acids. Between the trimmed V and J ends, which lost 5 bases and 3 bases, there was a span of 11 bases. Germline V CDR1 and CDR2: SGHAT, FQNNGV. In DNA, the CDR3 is TGTGCCAGCAGCCCGACAAGCTACTACGAGCAGTACTTC. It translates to CASSPTSYYEQYF.

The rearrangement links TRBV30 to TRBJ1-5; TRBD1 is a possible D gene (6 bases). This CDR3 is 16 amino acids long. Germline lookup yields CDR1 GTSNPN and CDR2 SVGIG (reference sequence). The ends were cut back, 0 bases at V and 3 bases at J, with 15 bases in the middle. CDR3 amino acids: CAWSVLQGTANQPQHF. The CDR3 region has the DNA TGTGCCTGGAGTGTACTACAGGGAACGGCCAATCAGCCCCAGCATTTT.

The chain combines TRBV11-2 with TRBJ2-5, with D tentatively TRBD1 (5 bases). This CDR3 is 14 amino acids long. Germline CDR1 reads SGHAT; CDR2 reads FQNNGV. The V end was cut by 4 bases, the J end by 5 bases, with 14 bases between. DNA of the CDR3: TGTGCCAGCAGCTCTACAGGAGTGGGGGAGACCCAGTACTTC. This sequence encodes CASSSTGVGETQYF.

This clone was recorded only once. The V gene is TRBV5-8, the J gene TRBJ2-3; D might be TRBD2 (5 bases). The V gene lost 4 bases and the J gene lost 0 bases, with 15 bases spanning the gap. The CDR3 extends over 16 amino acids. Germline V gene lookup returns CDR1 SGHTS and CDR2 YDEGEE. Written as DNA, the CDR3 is TGTGCCAGCAGCAGTCAGCGGTCATCTAGCACAGATACGCAGTATTTT. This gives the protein CASSSQRSSSTDTQYF.

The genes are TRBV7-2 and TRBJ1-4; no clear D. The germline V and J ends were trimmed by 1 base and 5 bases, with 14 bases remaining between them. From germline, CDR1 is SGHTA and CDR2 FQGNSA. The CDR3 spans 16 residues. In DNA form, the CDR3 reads TGTGCCAGCAGCTTAGTTGGGAACGGACTCAATGAAAAACTGTTTTTT. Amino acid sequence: CASSLVGNGLNEKLFF.

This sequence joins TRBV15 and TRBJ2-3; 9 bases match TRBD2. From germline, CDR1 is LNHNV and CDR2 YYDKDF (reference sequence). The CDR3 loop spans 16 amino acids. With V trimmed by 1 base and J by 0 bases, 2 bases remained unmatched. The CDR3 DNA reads TGTGCCACCAGCAGAGGAGCGGGGGGAAGCACAGATACGCAGTATTTT. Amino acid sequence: CATSRGAGGSTDTQYF. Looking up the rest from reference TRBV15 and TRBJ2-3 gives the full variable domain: DAMVIQNPRYQVTQFGKPVTLSCSQTLNHNVMYWYQQKSSQAPKLLFHYYDKDFNNEADTPDNFQSRRPNTSFCFLDIRSPGLGDTAMYLCATSRGAGGSTDTQYFGPGTRLTVL.